What follows are 20 T cell receptor beta chains derived from one specimen sequenced in a study of blood T cell repertoires in COVID-19. Profiled with immunoSEQ multiplex PCR; TCRdb holds only in-frame clones, not every one. This sample yields approximately 200,000 clones, of which 80% to 85% are seen a single time; approximately 5.1% belongs to the top ten. The sample comprised peripheral blood. These TCRs come from a woman aged 55-70 years who had recovered from COVID-19.

The chain is built from TRBV11-3 and TRBJ2-5, with 10 bases matching TRBD1. Looked up from germline, CDR1 is SGHNT and CDR2 is YENEEA. The CDR3 contains 17 residues. Germline trimming cut 6 bases from V and 5 bases from J; bases unmatched to any gene: 15. The CDR3 is CASSKGSGQGIWETQYF. In DNA form, the CDR3 reads TGTGCCAGCAGTAAAGGATCGGGACAGGGGATCTGGGAGACCCAGTACTTC.

The chain joins TRBV29-1 to TRBJ2-3; the D is unclear. The V end lost 7 bases, the J end lost 4 bases, and 9 bases lay between the germline ends. Germline CDR1 and CDR2: SQVTM and ANQGSEA. This CDR3 region has 11 residues. The CDR3 spells CSAEAPDTQYF. For the CDR3, the DNA is TGCAGCGCCGAAGCCCCAGATACGCAGTATTTT.

V usage is TRBV5-1 and J usage is TRBJ2-5, with TRBD1 matching 10 bases. J gave up 5 bases and V 0 bases, and 7 bases lay outside the gene matches. Germline V gene lookup returns CDR1 SGHRS and CDR2 YFSETQ. The CDR3 runs 16 residues. The CDR3 nucleotides are TGCGCCAGCAGCTTGGGACAGGGGGCAAAAGGGGAGACCCAGTACTTC. Its translation is CASSLGQGAKGETQYF.

V gene TRBV3-1 (or the pseudogene TRBV3-2) combines with J gene TRBJ2-7; D unresolved. Germline loops: CDR1 LGHDT, CDR2 YNNKEL (reference sequence). V lost 0 bases to trimming and J lost 3 bases, with 6 bases between them. This CDR3 has 13 amino acids. CDR3 loop: CASSQDQIYEQYF. The CDR3, as DNA: TGTGCCAGCAGCCAAGATCAGATCTACGAGCAGTACTTC.

The genes are TRBV5-4 and TRBJ1-3; maybe TRBD1 (5 bases). V shed 0 bases and J shed 3 bases, with 13 bases lying between them. This CDR3 spans 16 amino acids. Germline V gene data show CDR1 as SGHNT and CDR2 as YYREEE (reference sequence). The CDR3: CASSLGGGADGNTIYF. CDR3 coding DNA: TGTGCCAGCAGCTTGGGGGGAGGGGCGGATGGAAACACCATATATTTT. The full variable domain, completed using reference TRBV5-4 and TRBJ1-3, is ETGVTQSPTHLIKTRGQQVTLRCSSQSGHNTVSWYQQALGQGPQFIFQYYREEENGRGNFPPRFSGLQFPNYSSELNVNALELDDSALYLCASSLGGGADGNTIYFGEGSWLTVV.

The V call is TRBV5-5, the J call TRBJ2-7, with a possible D match to TRBD2 (6 bases). CDR3 length equals 15 residues. The V and J ends lost 0 bases and 3 bases respectively, with 13 bases between them. Germline V CDR1 and CDR2: SGHKS, YYEKEE (reference sequence). The CDR3 region is CASSLGVRGFYEQYF. For the CDR3, the DNA is TGTGCCAGCAGCTTGGGTGTGCGGGGTTTCTACGAGCAGTACTTC.

The chain couples TRBV6-2 or TRBV6-3 to TRBJ2-1; 8 bases fit TRBD2. The CDR3 sequence is 15 residues long. Per germline, CDR1 MNHEY and CDR2 SVGEGT. The J segment lost 7 bases and the V segment lost 2 bases, leaving 7 bases of the junction unmatched. CDR3 sequence reads: CASSYRLAGSNEQFF. The DNA of the CDR3 is TGTGCCAGCAGTTACAGGTTAGCGGGATCGAATGAGCAGTTCTTC.

The chain joins TRBV2 to TRBJ2-7; D is possibly TRBD1 (6 bases). Looked up from germline, CDR1 is SNHLY and CDR2 is FYNNEI. Between the trimmed V and J ends, which lost 6 bases and 5 bases, there was a span of 14 bases. The CDR3 is 13 amino acids. CDR3 loop: CASRETGFNEQYF. CDR3 in DNA: TGTGCCAGCAGGGAAACAGGGTTTAACGAGCAGTACTTC.

This chain connects TRBV3-1 (or the pseudogene TRBV3-2) to TRBJ1-4, with D maybe TRBD1 (5 bases). Trimming removed 4 bases from V and 8 bases from J, with 14 bases in between. Germline V lookup: CDR1 LGHDT, CDR2 YNNKEL (reference sequence). There are 14 residues in the CDR3. Here the CDR3 DNA reads TGTGCCAGCAGCCCCCCAGGGTTAGGCGAAAAACTGTTTTTT. Translated, it gives CASSPPGLGEKLFF.

This clone came up a few times. The genes are TRBV7-2 and TRBJ2-1, with 12 bases matching TRBD2. The J segment lost 7 bases and the V segment lost 3 bases, leaving 4 bases of the junction unmatched. The CDR3 contains 15 residues. Germline loops: CDR1 SGHTA, CDR2 FQGNSA. CDR3 residues: CASSFSSGGANEQFF. CDR3 in DNA: TGTGCCAGCAGCTTCTCTAGCGGGGGGGCAAATGAGCAGTTCTTC.

This chain joins TRBV7-9 and TRBJ1-2, with 9 bases fitting TRBD1. The CDR3 loop spans 16 amino acids. Germline V gene sequence: CDR1 SEHNR, CDR2 FQNEAQ (reference sequence). The V gene end was trimmed by 1 base and the J gene end by 8 bases; junction bases not matched to a gene: 11. The CDR3 sequence is CASSLGGQGIIRGYTF. The CDR3 coding sequence is TGTGCCAGCAGCTTAGGAGGACAGGGGATTATACGGGGCTACACCTTC.

This chain uses TRBV4-1 with TRBJ2-7, with D maybe TRBD2 (6 bases). CDR3 length: 17 residues. Trimming cost V 0 bases and J 5 bases, with 20 bases left between them. Germline V gene data show CDR1 as MGHRA and CDR2 as YSYEKL. CDR3 nucleotide sequence: TGCGCCAGCAGCCAAGAATTCAAATGGTTTGGAGGGCACGAGCAGTACTTC. This codes for CASSQEFKWFGGHEQYF.

This clone occurred once. J is TRBJ1-2 and V is TRBV9; D is ambiguous. Looked up from germline, CDR1 is SGDLS and CDR2 is YYNGEE. The CDR3 has 16 amino acids. V lost 3 bases and J 0 bases, leaving 15 bases between the germline ends. CDR3 sequence: CASSADPGVSNYGYTF. The CDR3 DNA sequence: TGTGCCAGCAGCGCGGACCCCGGGGTTTCTAACTATGGCTACACCTTC.

The chain couples TRBV10-3 to TRBJ1-6; possible D gene TRBD1, 6 bases. V was shortened by 5 bases and J by 8 bases, with 10 bases between the two germline ends. In germline, CDR1 is ENHRY, CDR2 SYGVKD. The CDR3 is 13 residues long. The CDR3 coding sequence is TGTGCCATCAGTACAGGGATGGATTCACCCCTCCACTTT. Its translation: CAISTGMDSPLHF.

The chain couples TRBV10-3 to TRBJ2-1, with D maybe TRBD1 (5 bases). V lost 6 bases to trimming and J lost 8 bases, with 14 bases between them. The length of the CDR3 is 13 residues. Germline CDR1 reads ENHRY; CDR2 reads SYGVKD. Here the CDR3 reads CAISKQGLDEQFF. CDR3 sequence (DNA): TGTGCCATCAGCAAGCAGGGTCTTGATGAGCAGTTCTTC.

This clone was detected only once. The chain combines TRBV27 with TRBJ1-2; D gene unclear. Germline CDR1 reads MNHEY; CDR2 reads SMNVEV (reference sequence). Trimming stripped 0 bases from V and 4 bases from J, with 15 bases between. This CDR3 contains 16 residues. The CDR3 loop reads CASSLSGNGVPYGYTF. The CDR3 DNA follows: TGTGCCAGCAGTTTATCGGGTAACGGGGTACCCTATGGCTACACCTTC.

This sequence joins TRBV9 and TRBJ2-3, with 8 nucleotides matching TRBD2. This CDR3 is 15 amino acids long. The germline gives CDR1 SGDLS, CDR2 YYNGEE. Trimming at V came to 6 bases and at J to 0 bases, leaving 6 bases not matched to a gene. The DNA for the CDR3 is TGTGCCAGCACTCCGGGGGGGTTTAGCACAGATACGCAGTATTTT. This encodes CASTPGGFSTDTQYF.

The V gene is TRBV28, the J gene TRBJ1-5; D is uncertain. V gave up 1 base and J gave up 6 bases, with 4 bases separating them. Per germline, CDR1 MDHEN and CDR2 SYDVKM. The CDR3 runs 12 residues. DNA for the CDR3: TGTGCCAGCAGTTTATCGGTTCAGCCCCAGCATTTT. This translates into CASSLSVQPQHF.

The rearrangement joins TRBV12-3 or TRBV12-4 to TRBJ1-6, with D perhaps matching TRBD1 (5 bases). Trimming removed 3 bases from V and 14 bases from J, with 14 bases in between. The CDR3 has 13 residues. CDR3 amino acids: CASSFNAGGSLHF. The CDR3 DNA is TGTGCCAGCAGTTTCAATGCCGGGGGGTCCCTCCACTTT.

The V gene is TRBV11-2, the J gene TRBJ1-2, with unresolved D. Trimming shortened V by 0 bases and J by 3 bases, and 5 bases separated the two germline ends. The CDR3 consists of 13 residues. Per the germline V gene, CDR1 is SGHAT and CDR2 is FQNNGV. CDR3 sequence (DNA): TGTGCCAGCAGCTTAGACAGTGACTATGGCTACACCTTC. Its translation: CASSLDSDYGYTF. Based on the CDR3 plus reference TRBV11-2 and TRBJ1-2, the full variable domain is EAGVAQSPRYKIIEKRQSVAFWCNPISGHATLYWYQQILGQGPKLLIQFQNNGVVDDSQLPKDRFSAERLKGVDSTLKIQPAKLEDSAVYLCASSLDSDYGYTFGSGTRLTVV.